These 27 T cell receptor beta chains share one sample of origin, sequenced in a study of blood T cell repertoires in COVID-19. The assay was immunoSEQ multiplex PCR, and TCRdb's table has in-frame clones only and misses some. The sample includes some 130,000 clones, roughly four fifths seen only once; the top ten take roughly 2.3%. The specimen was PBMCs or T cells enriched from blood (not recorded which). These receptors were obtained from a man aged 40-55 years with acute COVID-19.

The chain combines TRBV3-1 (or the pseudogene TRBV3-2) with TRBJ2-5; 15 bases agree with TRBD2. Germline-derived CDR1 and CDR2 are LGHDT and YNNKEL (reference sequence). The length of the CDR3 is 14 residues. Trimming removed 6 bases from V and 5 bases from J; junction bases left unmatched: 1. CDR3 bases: TGTGCCAGCAGGGGGACTAGCGGGGGGGAGACCCAGTACTTC. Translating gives CASRGTSGGETQYF.

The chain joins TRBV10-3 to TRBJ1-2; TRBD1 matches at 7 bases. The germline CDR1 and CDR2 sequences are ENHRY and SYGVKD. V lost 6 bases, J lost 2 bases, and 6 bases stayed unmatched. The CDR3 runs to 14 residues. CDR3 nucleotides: TGTGCCATCAGCGGACAGGCTCTAAACTATGGCTACACCTTC. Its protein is CAISGQALNYGYTF.

Here the CDR3 reads CASSRQGVSDGYTF. The CDR3 region has the DNA TGTGCCAGCAGCCGACAGGGTGTAAGCGATGGCTACACCTTC. This sequence joins TRBV3-1 (or the pseudogene TRBV3-2) and TRBJ1-2; 7 bases agree with TRBD1. CDR1 and CDR2 (germline): LGHDT, YNNKEL (reference sequence). The junction had 8 bases not matched to a gene; V was cut back by 4 bases and J by 6 bases. The CDR3 is 14 residues long.

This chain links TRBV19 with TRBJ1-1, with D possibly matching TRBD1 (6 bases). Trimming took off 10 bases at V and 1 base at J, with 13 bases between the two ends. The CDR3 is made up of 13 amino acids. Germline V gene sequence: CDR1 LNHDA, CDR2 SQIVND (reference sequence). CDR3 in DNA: TGTGCCACGTTCAAGACAGGGAACACTGAAGCTTTCTTT. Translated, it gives CATFKTGNTEAFF.

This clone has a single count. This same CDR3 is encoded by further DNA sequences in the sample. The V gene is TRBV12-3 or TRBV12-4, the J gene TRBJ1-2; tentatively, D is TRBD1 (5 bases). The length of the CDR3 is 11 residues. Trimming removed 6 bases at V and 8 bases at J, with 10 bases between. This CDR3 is CASSAGYGYTF. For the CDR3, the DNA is TGTGCCAGCAGCGCAGGGTACGGCTACACCTTC.

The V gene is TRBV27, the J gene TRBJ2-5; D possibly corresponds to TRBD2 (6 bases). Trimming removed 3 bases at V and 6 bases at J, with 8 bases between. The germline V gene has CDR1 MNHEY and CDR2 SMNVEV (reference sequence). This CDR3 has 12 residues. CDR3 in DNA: TGTGCCAGCAGTTTGGAGGGAAAGACCCAGTACTTC. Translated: CASSLEGKTQYF.

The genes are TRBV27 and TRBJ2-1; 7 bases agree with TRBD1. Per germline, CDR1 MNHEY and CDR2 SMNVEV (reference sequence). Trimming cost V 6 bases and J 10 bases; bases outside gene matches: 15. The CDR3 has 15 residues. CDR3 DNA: TGTGCCAGCAGATTCCGACAGGGAAGTATGGGAGAGCAGTTCTTC. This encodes CASRFRQGSMGEQFF.

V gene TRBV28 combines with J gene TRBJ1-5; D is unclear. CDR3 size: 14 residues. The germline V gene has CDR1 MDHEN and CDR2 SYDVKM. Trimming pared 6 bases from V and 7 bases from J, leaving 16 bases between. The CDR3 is CASSNGRVGQPQHF. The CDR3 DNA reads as TGTGCCAGCAGCAACGGGCGGGTAGGGCAGCCCCAGCATTTT.

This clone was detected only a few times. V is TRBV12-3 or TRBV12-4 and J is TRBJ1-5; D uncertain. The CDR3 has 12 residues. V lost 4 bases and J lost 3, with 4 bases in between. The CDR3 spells CASSSYNQPQHF. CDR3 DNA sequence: TGTGCCAGCAGTTCCTACAATCAGCCCCAGCATTTT.

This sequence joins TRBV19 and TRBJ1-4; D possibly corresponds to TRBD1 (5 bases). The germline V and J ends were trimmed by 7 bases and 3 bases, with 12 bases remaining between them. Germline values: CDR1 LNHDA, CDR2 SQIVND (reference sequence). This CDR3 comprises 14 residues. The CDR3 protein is CASNLGLANEKLFF. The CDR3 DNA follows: TGTGCCAGTAATTTGGGGCTGGCTAATGAAAAACTGTTTTTT.

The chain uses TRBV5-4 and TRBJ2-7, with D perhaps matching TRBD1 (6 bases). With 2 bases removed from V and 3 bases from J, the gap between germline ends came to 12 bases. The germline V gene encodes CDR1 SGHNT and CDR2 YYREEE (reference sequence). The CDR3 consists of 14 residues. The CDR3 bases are TGTGCCAGCAGCTTAGGGGACACCTACTACGAGCAGTACTTC. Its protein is CASSLGDTYYEQYF.

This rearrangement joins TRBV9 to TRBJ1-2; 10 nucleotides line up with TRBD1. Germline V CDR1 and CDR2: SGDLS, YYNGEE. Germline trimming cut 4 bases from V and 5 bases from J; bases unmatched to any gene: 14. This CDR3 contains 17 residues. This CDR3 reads CASSQGRSDRGEYGYTF. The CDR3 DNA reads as TGTGCCAGCAGCCAAGGGCGGTCGGACAGGGGGGAGTATGGCTACACCTTC.

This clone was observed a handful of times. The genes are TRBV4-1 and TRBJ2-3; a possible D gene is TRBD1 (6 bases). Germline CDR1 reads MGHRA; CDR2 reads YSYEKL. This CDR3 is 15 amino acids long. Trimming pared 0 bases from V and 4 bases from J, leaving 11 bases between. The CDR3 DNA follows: TGCGCCAGCAGCCAAGATTCCCCAGGGGCAGATACGCAGTATTTT. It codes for CASSQDSPGADTQYF.

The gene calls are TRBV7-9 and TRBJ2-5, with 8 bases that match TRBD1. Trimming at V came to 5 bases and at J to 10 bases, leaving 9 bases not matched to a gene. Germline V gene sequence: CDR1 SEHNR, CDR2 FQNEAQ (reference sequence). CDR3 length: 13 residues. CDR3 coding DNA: TGTGCCAGCAGCCCGGACGGACAGGGACACCAGTACTTC. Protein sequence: CASSPDGQGHQYF.

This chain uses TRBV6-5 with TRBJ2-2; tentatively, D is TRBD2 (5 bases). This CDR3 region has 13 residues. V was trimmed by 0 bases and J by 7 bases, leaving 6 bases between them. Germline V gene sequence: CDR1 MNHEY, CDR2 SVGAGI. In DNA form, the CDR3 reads TGTGCCAGCAGTTACTCTGGGAGCGGGGAGCTGTTTTTT. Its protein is CASSYSGSGELFF.

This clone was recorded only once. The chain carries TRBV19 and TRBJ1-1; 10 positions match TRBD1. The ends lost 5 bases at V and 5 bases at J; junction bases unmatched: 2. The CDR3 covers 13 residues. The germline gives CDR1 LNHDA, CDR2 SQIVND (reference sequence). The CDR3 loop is CASSDRGRTEAFF. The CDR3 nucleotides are TGTGCCAGTAGTGACAGGGGGCGAACTGAAGCTTTCTTT.

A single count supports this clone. In DNA, the CDR3 is TGTGCCAGCAGAGGGGAGGCGGGAGGGAAGACCCAGTACTTC. Protein product: CASRGEAGGKTQYF. The gene calls are TRBV6-5 and TRBJ2-5; 9 bases agree with TRBD2. Germline V CDR1 and CDR2: MNHEY, SVGAGI. V gave up 6 bases and J gave up 6 bases; unmatched junction bases: 8. The CDR3 loop spans 14 amino acids.

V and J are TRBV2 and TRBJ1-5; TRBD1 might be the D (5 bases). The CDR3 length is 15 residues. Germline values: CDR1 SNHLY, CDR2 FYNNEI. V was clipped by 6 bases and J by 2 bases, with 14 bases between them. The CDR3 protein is CASSQWGGGNQPQHF. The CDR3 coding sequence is TGTGCCAGCAGCCAGTGGGGGGGAGGCAATCAGCCCCAGCATTTT. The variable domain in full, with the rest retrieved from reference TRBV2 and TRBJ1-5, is EPEVTQTPSHQVTQMGQEVILRCVPISNHLYFYWYRQILGQKVEFLVSFYNNEISEKSEIFDDQFSVERPDGSNFTLKIRSTKLEDSAMYFCASSQWGGGNQPQHFGDGTRLSIL.

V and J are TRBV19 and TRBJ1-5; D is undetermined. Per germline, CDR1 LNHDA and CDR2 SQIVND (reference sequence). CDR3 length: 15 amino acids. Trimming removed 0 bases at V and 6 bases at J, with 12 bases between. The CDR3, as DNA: TGTGCCAGTAGTATAGACCTTCCGGCAGGTCAGCCCCAGCATTTT. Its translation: CASSIDLPAGQPQHF.

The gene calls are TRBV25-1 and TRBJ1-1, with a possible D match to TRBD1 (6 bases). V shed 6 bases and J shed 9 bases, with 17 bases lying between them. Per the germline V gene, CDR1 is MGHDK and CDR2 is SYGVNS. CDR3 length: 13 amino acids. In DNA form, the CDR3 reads TGTGCCAGCAGCCTCCTGGGGGCAGCCCAAGCTTTCTTT. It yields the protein CASSLLGAAQAFF.

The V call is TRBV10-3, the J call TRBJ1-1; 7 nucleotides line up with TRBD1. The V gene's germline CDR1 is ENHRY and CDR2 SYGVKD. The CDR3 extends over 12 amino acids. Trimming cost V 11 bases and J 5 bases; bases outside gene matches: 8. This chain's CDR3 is CAARDRETEAFF. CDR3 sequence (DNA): TGTGCCGCCCGGGACAGAGAAACTGAAGCTTTCTTT.

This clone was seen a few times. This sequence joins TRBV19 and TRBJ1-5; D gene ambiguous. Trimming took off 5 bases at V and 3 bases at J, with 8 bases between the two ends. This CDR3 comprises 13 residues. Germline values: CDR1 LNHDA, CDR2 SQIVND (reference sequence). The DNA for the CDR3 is TGTGCCAGTAGTGTGGCAGTCAATCAGCCCCAGCATTTT. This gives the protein CASSVAVNQPQHF.

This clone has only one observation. CDR3 bases: TGTGCCAGTAGTATAGAGACGAGGGCCGGGTCCTACGAGCAGTACTTC. This gives the protein CASSIETRAGSYEQYF. The chain combines TRBV19 with TRBJ2-7; the D gene is possibly TRBD2 (5 bases). CDR1 and CDR2 (germline): LNHDA, SQIVND (reference sequence). This CDR3 has 16 amino acids. The V gene lost 0 bases and the J gene lost 1 base, with 13 bases spanning the gap.

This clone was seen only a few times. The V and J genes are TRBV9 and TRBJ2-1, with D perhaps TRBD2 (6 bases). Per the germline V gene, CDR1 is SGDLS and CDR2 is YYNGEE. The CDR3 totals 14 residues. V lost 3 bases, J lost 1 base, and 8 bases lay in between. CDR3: CASSASGSYNEQFF. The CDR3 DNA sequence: TGTGCCAGCAGCGCAAGCGGGTCCTACAATGAGCAGTTCTTC.

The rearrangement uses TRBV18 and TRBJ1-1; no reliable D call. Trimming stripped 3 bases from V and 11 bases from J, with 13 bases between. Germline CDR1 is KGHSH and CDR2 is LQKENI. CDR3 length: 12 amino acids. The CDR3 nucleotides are TGTGCCAGCTCACCTATTGGGAGGATGGCTTTCTTT. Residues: CASSPIGRMAFF.

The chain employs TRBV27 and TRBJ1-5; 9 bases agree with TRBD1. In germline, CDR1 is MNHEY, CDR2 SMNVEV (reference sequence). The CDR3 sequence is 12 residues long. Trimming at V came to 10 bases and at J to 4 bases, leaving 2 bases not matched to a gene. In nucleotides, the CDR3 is TGTGCCACCGGACAGGGGAATCAGCCCCAGCATTTT. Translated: CATGQGNQPQHF.

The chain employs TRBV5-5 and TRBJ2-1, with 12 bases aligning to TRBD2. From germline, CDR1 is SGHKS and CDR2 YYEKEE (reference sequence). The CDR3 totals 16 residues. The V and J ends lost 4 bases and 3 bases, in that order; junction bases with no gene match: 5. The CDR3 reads CASSKTSGGYYNEQFF. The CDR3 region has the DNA TGTGCCAGCAGCAAGACTAGCGGGGGATACTACAATGAGCAGTTCTTC.